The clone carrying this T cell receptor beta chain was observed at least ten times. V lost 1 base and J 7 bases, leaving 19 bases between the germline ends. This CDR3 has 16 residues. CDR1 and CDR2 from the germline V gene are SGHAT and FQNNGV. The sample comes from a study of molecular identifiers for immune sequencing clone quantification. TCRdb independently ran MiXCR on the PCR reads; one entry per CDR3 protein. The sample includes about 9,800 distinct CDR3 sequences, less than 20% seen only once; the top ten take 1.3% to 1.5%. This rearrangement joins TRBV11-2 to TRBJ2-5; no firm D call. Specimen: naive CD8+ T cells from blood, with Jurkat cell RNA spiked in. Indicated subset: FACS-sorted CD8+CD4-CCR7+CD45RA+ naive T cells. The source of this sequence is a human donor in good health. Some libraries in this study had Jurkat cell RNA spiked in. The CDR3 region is CASSLVRASSQMTQYF. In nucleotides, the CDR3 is TGTGCCAGCAGCTTAGTTCGGGCCAGCTCACAAATGACCCAGTACTTC.